The entry that follows covers one T cell receptor beta chain sequence. No antigen is known for it. This sample is part of a study of CD8 T cells in ankylosing spondylitis. A single record per CDR3 protein comes from TCRdb applying MiXCR to the 5' RACE reads. Of a few hundred thousand distinct CDR3 sequences listed, 20% to 25% are singletons. Overall study findings and caveats: It appeared that ankylosing spondylitis blood was characterized by a TCR beta motif of roughly 8 highly homologous variants.

The TCR comes from a male donor with ankylosing spondylitis. The specimen sequenced was blood, either unsorted or a sorted T cell fraction (not recorded which).

The CDR3 sequence is CASSARQSSSYNSPLHF. The DNA for the CDR3 is TGTGCCAGCAGTGCCCGACAGTCAAGCTCCTATAATTCACCCCTCCACTTT. The chain has TRBV27 and TRBJ1-6, with TRBD1 as a possible D gene (5 bases). The CDR3 loop spans 17 amino acids. Trimming removed 5 bases at V and 0 bases at J, with 14 bases between. Germline loops: CDR1 MNHEY, CDR2 SMNVEV (reference sequence).